A single sample gave rise to the 20 T cell receptor beta chains below, sequenced in a study of T cells in Graves' hyperthyroidism and ophthalmopathy. Authors of the study amplified TCR beta CDR3 regions from RNA transcripts. RT-PCR in the first round (using the HTBI primer set) targeted the TCR CDR3. TCRdb processed the multiplex PCR reads anew with MiXCR; each CDR3 protein has one entry. The data hold hundreds of thousands of distinct CDR3 sequences, with 15% observed a single time. Sequenced sample: blood. Receptors originate from a woman in her 30s with Graves' hyperthyroidism.

A few counts support this clonotype. The DNA for the CDR3 is TGCGCCAGCAGCCGGGGGGGGGATACGCAGTATTTT. Translated: CASSRGGDTQYF. The rearrangement links TRBV5-1 to TRBJ2-3, with TRBD2 matching over 8 bases. V lost 4 bases to trimming and J lost 6 bases; unmatched junction nucleotides: 1. Germline V gives CDR1 SGHRS, CDR2 YFSETQ. CDR3 length: 12 residues. The full variable domain, its missing parts supplied by reference TRBV5-1 and TRBJ2-3, is KAGVTQTPRYLIKTRGQQVTLSCSPISGHRSVSWYQQTPGQGLQFLFEYFSETQRNKGNFPGRFSGRQFSNSRSEMNVSTLELGDSALYLCASSRGGDTQYFGPGTRLTVL.

In its sample, this clonotype was seen many times. The chain couples TRBV25-1 to TRBJ2-5; D uncertain. Trimming removed 5 bases at V and 0 bases at J, with 13 bases between. The germline gives CDR1 MGHDK, CDR2 SYGVNS. The CDR3 runs 15 residues. In nucleotides, the CDR3 is TGTGCCAGCAGTTACCAGCGCCAGAACCAAGAGACCCAGTACTTC. Its translation is CASSYQRQNQETQYF.

This clonotype was counted only a few times. The V gene is TRBV6-2 or TRBV6-3, the J gene TRBJ1-1, with TRBD1 identical over 8 bases. The CDR3 contains 14 residues. The germline V gene encodes CDR1 MNHEY and CDR2 SVGEGT. Trimming cost V 0 bases and J 7 bases; bases outside gene matches: 4. CDR3 DNA sequence: TGTGCCAGCAGTTACTCTACAGGGGGGAATGAAGCTTTCTTT. Protein product: CASSYSTGGNEAFF.

This clonotype appeared a few times. The V gene is TRBV9, the J gene TRBJ2-2; possibly TRBD1 or TRBD2 for D (6 bases each). In germline, CDR1 is SGDLS, CDR2 YYNGEE. Trimming stripped 5 bases from V and 7 bases from J, with 21 bases between. CDR3 size: 16 residues. DNA for the CDR3: TGTGCCAGCAGGGTATCTCCCACGGGGGCTGACGGGGAGCTGTTTTTT. It yields the protein CASRVSPTGADGELFF.

The CDR3 here is CASTPTSGSQETQYF. The DNA of the CDR3 is TGTGCCAGCACCCCGACTAGCGGCTCACAAGAGACCCAGTACTTC. V and J are TRBV12-3 or TRBV12-4 and TRBJ2-5; 9 bases align to TRBD2. This CDR3 spans 15 amino acids. V lost 7 bases and J lost 2; bases outside the gene matches: 8.

In its sample, this clonotype was seen many times. The rearrangement joins TRBV18 to TRBJ1-4; D uncertain. The CDR3 has 13 residues. V lost 4 bases and J lost 5, with 8 bases in between. Germline V lookup: CDR1 KGHSH, CDR2 LQKENI. The CDR3 sequence is CASSHSENEKLFF. As DNA, the CDR3 is TGTGCCAGCTCACATTCGGAGAATGAAAAACTGTTTTTT.

This clonotype was recorded at least ten times. V gene TRBV30 combines with J gene TRBJ2-7; D unclear. This CDR3 comprises 14 residues. Germline CDR1 GTSNPN, CDR2 SVGIG (reference sequence). Deletions cut 2 bases from V and 0 bases from J, with 11 bases between. CDR3 in amino acids: CAWSFGIGSYEQYF. The DNA for the CDR3 is TGTGCCTGGAGTTTTGGGATCGGCTCCTACGAGCAGTACTTC.

This clonotype was counted a few times. J is TRBJ2-2 and V is TRBV29-1, with 10 bases identical to TRBD1. This CDR3 has 13 residues. Germline lookup yields CDR1 SQVTM and CDR2 ANQGSEA. With 4 bases clipped from V and 6 bases from J, the junction kept 2 bases outside the gene matches. The CDR3 loop reads CSVAGQGAGELFF. CDR3 DNA: TGCAGCGTTGCCGGACAGGGGGCCGGGGAGCTGTTTTTT.

CDR3 loop: CASRSDRRTGELFF. DNA of the CDR3: TGTGCCAGTAGATCTGACAGGCGAACCGGGGAGCTGTTTTTT. V and J are TRBV19 and TRBJ2-2; tentative D call: TRBD1 (6 bases). Germline V gene sequence: CDR1 LNHDA, CDR2 SQIVND (reference sequence). The CDR3 is made up of 14 amino acids. V lost 6 bases and J lost 5, with 13 bases in between.

The genes are TRBV9 and TRBJ1-2; a weak D match, TRBD1 (5 bases). The V gene's germline CDR1 is SGDLS and CDR2 YYNGEE. The CDR3 consists of 17 residues. Trimming took off 3 bases at V and 4 bases at J, with 22 bases between the two ends. Here the CDR3 DNA reads TGTGCCAGCAGCGCTCGTGAAAGAGCAGGGTTTCGCTATGGCTACACCTTC. Amino acids: CASSARERAGFRYGYTF.

V usage is TRBV19 and J usage is TRBJ1-5, with D perhaps matching TRBD1 (5 bases). Germline CDR1 and CDR2: LNHDA and SQIVND (reference sequence). Trimming shortened V by 7 bases and J by 4 bases, and 11 bases separated the two germline ends. This CDR3 is built from 13 residues. CDR3 DNA: TGTGCCAGTAAGAGGGGTCTTAATCAGCCCCAGCATTTT. Amino acid sequence: CASKRGLNQPQHF.

The sample holds many counts of this clonotype. V and J are TRBV12-3 or TRBV12-4 and TRBJ1-6; the D gene is possibly TRBD1 (6 bases). V lost 6 bases, J lost 10 bases, and 19 bases lay in between. The CDR3 spans 15 residues. This CDR3 is CASSFSGEGESPLHF. CDR3 nucleotide sequence: TGTGCCAGCAGCTTTTCAGGGGAGGGAGAATCACCCCTCCACTTT.

In this sample, this clonotype turned up many times. This sequence joins TRBV27 and TRBJ2-1; no firm D call. This CDR3 contains 13 residues. Germline assignment: CDR1 MNHEY and CDR2 SMNVEV (reference sequence). V gave up 5 bases and J gave up 3 bases, with 8 bases separating them. DNA of the CDR3: TGTGCCAGCAGTACATCCTTCTACAATGAGCAGTTCTTC. It specifies CASSTSFYNEQFF.

The V call is TRBV6-5, the J call TRBJ2-7; 14 bases map to TRBD2. J gave up 5 bases and V 7 bases, and 13 bases lay outside the gene matches. This CDR3 contains 17 residues. In germline, CDR1 is MNHEY, CDR2 SVGAGI. The DNA of the CDR3 is TGTGCCAGCACTTCCCGACTAGCGGGAGGGCCCGGGGACGAGCAGTACTTC. It is translated as CASTSRLAGGPGDEQYF.

This chain links TRBV9 with TRBJ2-7; D tentatively fits TRBD1 or TRBD2 (5 bases each). The length of the CDR3 is 17 residues. Germline values: CDR1 SGDLS, CDR2 YYNGEE. V was shortened by 0 bases and J by 6 bases, with 22 bases between the two germline ends. CDR3 sequence reads: CASSVGGGGPKGFEQYF. The CDR3 DNA follows: TGTGCCAGCAGCGTAGGGGGTGGCGGGCCGAAGGGGTTCGAGCAGTACTTC. The full variable domain, completed using reference TRBV9 and TRBJ2-7, is DSGVTQTPKHLITATGQRVTLRCSPRSGDLSVYWYQQSLDQGLQFLIQYYNGEERAKGNILERFSAQQFPDLHSELNLSSLELGDSALYFCASSVGGGGPKGFEQYFGPGTRLTVT.

This clonotype was seen repeatedly, ten times or more. The chain carries TRBV28 and TRBJ2-1, with 10 bases identical to TRBD2. The V gene's germline CDR1 is MDHEN and CDR2 SYDVKM. The CDR3 covers 15 residues. The junction had 4 bases not matched to a gene; V was cut back by 6 bases and J by 2 bases. The CDR3 loop reads CASSQAGGPYNEQFF. Here the CDR3 DNA reads TGTGCCAGCAGCCAAGCGGGAGGGCCCTACAATGAGCAGTTCTTC.

The V and J genes are TRBV7-2 and TRBJ2-4; D ambiguous. The CDR3 has 16 amino acids. Germline V CDR1 and CDR2: SGHTA, FQGNSA. The V gene lost 4 bases and the J gene lost 0 bases, with 13 bases spanning the gap. DNA for the CDR3: TGTGCCAGCAGCTCCTACAGCGACCTAGCCAAAAACATTCAGTACTTC. Translated: CASSSYSDLAKNIQYF. The variable domain in full, completed from reference TRBV7-2 and TRBJ2-4, reads GAGVSQSPSNKVTEKGKDVELRCDPISGHTALYWYRQSLGQGLEFLIYFQGNSAPDKSGLPSDRFSAERTGGSVSTLTIQRTQQEDSAVYLCASSSYSDLAKNIQYFGAGTRLSVL.

The V gene is TRBV4-2, the J gene TRBJ2-7, with 10 bases that match TRBD1. From germline, CDR1 is LGHNA and CDR2 YNFKEQ. The CDR3 consists of 15 residues. J lost 3 bases, V lost 5 bases, and 7 bases had no gene match. The CDR3 spells CASSGPGQGNYEQYF. The CDR3 DNA sequence: TGTGCCAGCAGCGGCCCGGGACAGGGGAACTACGAGCAGTACTTC.

This clonotype turned up a few times. The J gene is TRBJ2-1, the V gene TRBV2, with D maybe TRBD2 (5 bases). Trimming pared 6 bases from V and 9 bases from J, leaving 12 bases between. CDR1 and CDR2 from the germline V gene are SNHLY and FYNNEI. This CDR3 contains 12 residues. This CDR3 is CASSGFRGEQFF. For the CDR3, the DNA is TGTGCCAGCAGCGGTTTTCGGGGTGAGCAGTTCTTC.

This clonotype was recorded at least ten times. The V gene is TRBV5-1, the J gene TRBJ2-3, with D uncertain. Trimming pared 5 bases from V and 6 bases from J, leaving 7 bases between. CDR3 length equals 11 residues. Germline values: CDR1 SGHRS, CDR2 YFSETQ. Here the CDR3 reads CASRRVDTQYF. Here the CDR3 DNA reads TGCGCCAGCAGAAGGGTGGATACGCAGTATTTT. The full variable domain, its missing parts supplied by reference TRBV5-1 and TRBJ2-3, is KAGVTQTPRYLIKTRGQQVTLSCSPISGHRSVSWYQQTPGQGLQFLFEYFSETQRNKGNFPGRFSGRQFSNSRSEMNVSTLELGDSALYLCASRRVDTQYFGPGTRLTVL.